Listed below are T cell receptor beta chains from one sample, sequenced in a study of vaccination and CD4 T cells after COVID-19. Their antigens remain unidentified. TCRdb passed the PCR reads through MiXCR, listing each CDR3 protein once. Seen here are 15,000 to 20,000 distinct CDR3 sequences, 50% observed once, and the top ten hold less than 7.5%. The sequenced sample was CD4+ T cells from blood, cultured in vitro. The source is a human donor who had recovered from COVID-19. Both conserved end residues are part of each CDR3. Fields, in order: clone size, J gene, D gene, V gene, CDR3 protein, CDR3 DNA. D genes are given only for firm matches. Not all rows give a size; the values are once, few, many and, for expanded clones, a class.

clone_size: NA
j_call: TRBJ2-5
d_call: NA
v_call: TRBV20-1
cdr3_aa: CSARGETQYF
cdr3_nt: TGCAGTGCTAGGGGAGAGACCCAGTACTTC

clone_size: NA
j_call: TRBJ2-1
d_call: NA
v_call: TRBV2
cdr3_aa: CASRYPGRGAEQFF
cdr3_nt: TGTGCCAGCAGGTACCCGGGCCGGGGGGCTGAGCAGTTCTTC

clone_size: few
j_call: TRBJ1-6
d_call: TRBD1
v_call: TRBV10-3
cdr3_aa: CAISPGTGGSPLHF
cdr3_nt: TGTGCCATCAGCCCCGGGACAGGGGGATCACCCCTCCACTTT

clone_size: NA
j_call: TRBJ1-2
d_call: NA
v_call: TRBV30
cdr3_aa: CALRDTGYGYTF
cdr3_nt: TGTGCCTTACGGGACACCGGCTATGGCTACACCTTC

clone_size: NA
j_call: TRBJ1-1
d_call: NA
v_call: TRBV4-2
cdr3_aa: CASSQEPGYTEAFF
cdr3_nt: TGTGCCAGCAGCCAAGAACCGGGATACACTGAAGCTTTCTTT

clone_size: NA
j_call: TRBJ2-3
d_call: NA
v_call: TRBV4-3
cdr3_aa: CASSQTEADTQYF
cdr3_nt: TGCGCCAGCAGCCAAACCGAAGCAGATACGCAGTATTTT

clone_size: NA
j_call: TRBJ2-7
d_call: TRBD2
v_call: TRBV28
cdr3_aa: CASSSLSGAPREQYF
cdr3_nt: TGTGCCAGCAGTTCCCTAAGCGGGGCTCCTCGCGAGCAGTACTTC

clone_size: few
j_call: TRBJ2-5
d_call: NA
v_call: TRBV2
cdr3_aa: CASRQGTVQETQYF
cdr3_nt: TGTGCCAGCAGACAAGGGACGGTCCAAGAGACCCAGTACTTC

clone_size: NA
j_call: TRBJ1-4
d_call: TRBD1
v_call: TRBV6-1
cdr3_aa: CASGKTGGNEKLFF
cdr3_nt: TGTGCCAGCGGTAAAACAGGGGGTAACGAAAAACTGTTTTTT

clone_size: NA
j_call: TRBJ2-3
d_call: TRBD2
v_call: TRBV5-1
cdr3_aa: CASSGGRGEDTQYF
cdr3_nt: TGCGCCAGCAGCGGGGGTCGGGGGGAAGATACGCAGTATTTT

clone_size: NA
j_call: TRBJ2-5
d_call: TRBD2
v_call: TRBV6-2/TRBV6-3
cdr3_aa: CASSYDGRQETQYF
cdr3_nt: TGTGCCAGCAGTTACGACGGGAGGCAAGAGACCCAGTACTTC

clone_size: few
j_call: TRBJ2-2
d_call: NA
v_call: TRBV7-9
cdr3_aa: CASSLAPTGSPGSGELFF
cdr3_nt: TGTGCCAGCAGCTTAGCGCCGACAGGAAGCCCCGGTAGCGGGGAGCTGTTTTTT

clone_size: NA
j_call: TRBJ1-1
d_call: NA
v_call: TRBV6-1
cdr3_aa: CASSKTPVRDTEAFF
cdr3_nt: TGTGCCAGCAGTAAAACCCCGGTCAGGGACACTGAAGCTTTCTTT

clone_size: NA
j_call: TRBJ2-6
d_call: NA
v_call: TRBV15
cdr3_aa: CATSRTGLYSGANVLTF
cdr3_nt: TGTGCCACCAGCAGAACGGGACTCTACTCTGGGGCCAACGTCCTGACTTTC

clone_size: NA
j_call: TRBJ1-1
d_call: NA
v_call: TRBV21-1
cdr3_aa: CASSIFPAFF
cdr3_nt: TGTGCCAGCAGCATTTTCCCAGCTTTCTTT

clone_size: once
j_call: TRBJ2-1
d_call: TRBD2
v_call: TRBV7-9
cdr3_aa: CASSRGLLAGGSSYNEQFF
cdr3_nt: TGTGCCAGCAGTCGGGGGTTACTAGCGGGAGGGAGCTCCTACAATGAGCAGTTCTTC

clone_size: few
j_call: TRBJ1-1
d_call: NA
v_call: TRBV2
cdr3_aa: CASRKEGNTEAFF
cdr3_nt: TGTGCCAGCAGGAAGGAGGGCAACACTGAAGCTTTCTTT

clone_size: NA
j_call: TRBJ2-5
d_call: TRBD2
v_call: TRBV12-3/TRBV12-4
cdr3_aa: CASSLLLAGDPPETQYF
cdr3_nt: TGTGCCAGCAGCCTACTTCTAGCGGGAGACCCTCCGGAGACCCAGTACTTC

clone_size: NA
j_call: TRBJ1-5
d_call: NA
v_call: TRBV4-2
cdr3_aa: CASSQDPSGGGYSNQPQHF
cdr3_nt: TGTGCCAGCAGCCAAGATCCGTCCGGAGGGGGATATAGCAATCAGCCCCAGCATTTT

clone_size: few
j_call: TRBJ2-3
d_call: NA
v_call: TRBV20-1
cdr3_aa: CSARAGPAGIVTQYF
cdr3_nt: TGCAGTGCTAGGGCGGGGCCCGCTGGGATTGTTACGCAGTATTTT

clone_size: NA
j_call: TRBJ2-7
d_call: TRBD2
v_call: TRBV2
cdr3_aa: CASSPGTSTPEQYF
cdr3_nt: TGTGCCAGCAGCCCTGGGACTAGCACCCCAGAGCAGTACTTC

clone_size: few
j_call: TRBJ2-7
d_call: TRBD1
v_call: TRBV6-1
cdr3_aa: CASSRQGGNEQYF
cdr3_nt: TGTGCCAGCAGTCGACAGGGGGGGAACGAGCAGTACTTC

clone_size: few
j_call: TRBJ1-2
d_call: NA
v_call: TRBV7-9
cdr3_aa: CASRYTGGYTF
cdr3_nt: TGTGCCAGCAGATATACAGGTGGCTACACCTTC

clone_size: NA
j_call: TRBJ1-1
d_call: NA
v_call: TRBV12-3/TRBV12-4
cdr3_aa: CASSWGFTEAFF
cdr3_nt: TGTGCCAGCAGCTGGGGTTTCACTGAAGCTTTCTTT

clone_size: NA
j_call: TRBJ2-7
d_call: NA
v_call: TRBV4-2
cdr3_aa: CASSLGSFGPDEQYF
cdr3_nt: TGTGCCAGCAGCCTTGGATCGTTCGGACCTGACGAGCAGTACTTC

clone_size: NA
j_call: TRBJ1-5
d_call: TRBD1
v_call: TRBV7-7
cdr3_aa: CASSLIDREDNQPQHF
cdr3_nt: TGTGCCAGCAGTCTTATTGACAGGGAGGACAATCAGCCCCAGCATTTT

clone_size: few
j_call: TRBJ2-4
d_call: NA
v_call: TRBV29-1
cdr3_aa: CSVAGTAAAAKNIQYF
cdr3_nt: TGCAGCGTTGCCGGGACCGCTGCTGCGGCCAAAAACATTCAGTACTTC

clone_size: NA
j_call: TRBJ1-5
d_call: NA
v_call: TRBV19
cdr3_aa: CASSREGDRGNQPQHF
cdr3_nt: TGTGCCAGTAGTCGAGAGGGGGATCGGGGCAATCAGCCCCAGCATTTT

clone_size: NA
j_call: TRBJ1-1
d_call: TRBD1
v_call: TRBV12-3/TRBV12-4
cdr3_aa: CASSSPGQGYSEAFF
cdr3_nt: TGTGCCAGCAGTTCACCGGGACAGGGGTATTCCGAAGCTTTCTTT

clone_size: NA
j_call: TRBJ1-1
d_call: NA
v_call: TRBV20-1
cdr3_aa: CSALVPNTEAFF
cdr3_nt: TGCAGTGCCCTGGTCCCGAACACTGAAGCTTTCTTT

clone_size: few
j_call: TRBJ1-4
d_call: TRBD1
v_call: TRBV7-9
cdr3_aa: CASSSQTGTHEKLFF
cdr3_nt: TGTGCCAGCAGCTCACAGACAGGGACCCATGAAAAACTGTTTTTT

clone_size: few
j_call: TRBJ1-2
d_call: NA
v_call: TRBV19
cdr3_aa: CASSPWDYESNYGYTF
cdr3_nt: TGTGCCAGTAGTCCCTGGGACTACGAATCCAACTATGGCTACACCTTC

clone_size: once
j_call: TRBJ1-2
d_call: NA
v_call: TRBV2
cdr3_aa: CASSEVAGVPSGYTF
cdr3_nt: TGTGCCAGCAGTGAAGTCGCGGGCGTGCCTTCTGGCTACACCTTC

clone_size: NA
j_call: TRBJ1-3
d_call: NA
v_call: TRBV12-3/TRBV12-4
cdr3_aa: CASSFPGRVGGNTIYF
cdr3_nt: TGTGCCAGCAGTTTCCCGGGTCGGGTAGGGGGAAACACCATATATTTT

clone_size: NA
j_call: TRBJ1-1
d_call: NA
v_call: TRBV11-3
cdr3_aa: CASSLGGRLRNTEAFF
cdr3_nt: TGTGCCAGCAGCTTAGGTGGGCGATTAAGGAACACTGAAGCTTTCTTT

clone_size: NA
j_call: TRBJ2-3
d_call: TRBD2
v_call: TRBV27
cdr3_aa: CASSSRGPSGASTDTQYF
cdr3_nt: TGTGCCAGCAGCTCAAGGGGTCCTAGCGGAGCTAGCACAGATACGCAGTATTTT

clone_size: NA
j_call: TRBJ2-1
d_call: NA
v_call: TRBV7-9
cdr3_aa: CASSLSQGEQFF
cdr3_nt: TGTGCCAGCAGCTTATCTCAGGGTGAGCAGTTCTTC

clone_size: large
j_call: TRBJ2-5
d_call: NA
v_call: TRBV6-2/TRBV6-3
cdr3_aa: CASRSTGQETQYF
cdr3_nt: TGTGCCAGCAGGTCGACAGGTCAAGAGACCCAGTACTTC

clone_size: NA
j_call: TRBJ2-5
d_call: TRBD2
v_call: TRBV6-2/TRBV6-3
cdr3_aa: CASSQGWLAGESETQYF
cdr3_nt: TGTGCCAGCAGCCAGGGGTGGCTAGCGGGAGAATCGGAGACCCAGTACTTC

clone_size: NA
j_call: TRBJ2-5
d_call: TRBD1
v_call: TRBV2
cdr3_aa: CASGLRTGGGETQYF
cdr3_nt: TGTGCCAGCGGACTAAGGACAGGGGGAGGGGAGACCCAGTACTTC

clone_size: NA
j_call: TRBJ2-1
d_call: TRBD2
v_call: TRBV2
cdr3_aa: CASKRLADGGGFF
cdr3_nt: TGTGCCAGCAAAAGACTAGCGGATGGGGGCGGGTTCTTC

clone_size: medium-sized
j_call: TRBJ1-5
d_call: NA
v_call: TRBV6-1
cdr3_aa: CAGSTSADQPQHF
cdr3_nt: TGTGCCGGGTCCACATCAGCCGATCAGCCCCAGCATTTT

clone_size: NA
j_call: TRBJ1-2
d_call: NA
v_call: TRBV29-1
cdr3_aa: CSVSSIEGYTF
cdr3_nt: TGCAGCGTTTCCTCGATCGAGGGCTACACCTTC

clone_size: few
j_call: TRBJ1-5
d_call: NA
v_call: TRBV19
cdr3_aa: CASSIVGGLGQPQHF
cdr3_nt: TGTGCCAGTAGTATAGTAGGAGGGTTAGGTCAGCCCCAGCATTTT

clone_size: few
j_call: TRBJ1-6
d_call: NA
v_call: TRBV2
cdr3_aa: CASTDGGYDSPLHF
cdr3_nt: TGTGCCAGCACAGACGGGGGTTATGATTCACCCCTCCACTTT

clone_size: medium-sized
j_call: TRBJ1-2
d_call: NA
v_call: TRBV19
cdr3_aa: CASTLVGNYGYTF
cdr3_nt: TGTGCCAGTACCCTCGTGGGAAACTATGGCTACACCTTC

clone_size: NA
j_call: TRBJ1-6
d_call: NA
v_call: TRBV20-1
cdr3_aa: CSAWTRATEGSPLHF
cdr3_nt: TGCAGTGCTTGGACCCGGGCCACCGAGGGTTCACCCCTCCACTTT